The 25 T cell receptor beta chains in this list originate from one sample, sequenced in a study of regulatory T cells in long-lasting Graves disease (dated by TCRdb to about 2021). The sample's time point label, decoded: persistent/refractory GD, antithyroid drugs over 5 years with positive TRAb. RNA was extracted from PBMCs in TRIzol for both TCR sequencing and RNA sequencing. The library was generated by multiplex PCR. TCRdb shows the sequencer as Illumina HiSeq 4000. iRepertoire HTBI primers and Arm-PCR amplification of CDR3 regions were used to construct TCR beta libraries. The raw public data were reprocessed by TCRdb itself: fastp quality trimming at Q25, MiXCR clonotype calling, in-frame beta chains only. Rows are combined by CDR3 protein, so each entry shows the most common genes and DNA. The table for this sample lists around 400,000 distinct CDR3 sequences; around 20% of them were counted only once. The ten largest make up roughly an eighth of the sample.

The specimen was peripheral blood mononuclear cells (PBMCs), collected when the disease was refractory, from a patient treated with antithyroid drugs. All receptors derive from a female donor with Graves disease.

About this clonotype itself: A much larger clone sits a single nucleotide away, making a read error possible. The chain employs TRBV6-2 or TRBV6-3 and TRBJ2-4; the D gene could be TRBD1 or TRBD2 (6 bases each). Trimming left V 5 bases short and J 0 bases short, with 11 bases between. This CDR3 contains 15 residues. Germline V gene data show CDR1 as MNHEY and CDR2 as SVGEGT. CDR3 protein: CASSEEGGAKNIQYF. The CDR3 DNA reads TGTGCCAGCAGTGAAGAGGGGGGAGCCAAAAACATTCAGTACTTC.

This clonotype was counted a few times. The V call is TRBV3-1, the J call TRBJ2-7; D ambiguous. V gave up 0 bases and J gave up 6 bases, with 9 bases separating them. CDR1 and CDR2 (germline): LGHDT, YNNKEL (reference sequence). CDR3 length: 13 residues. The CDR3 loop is CASSQEPLSEQYF. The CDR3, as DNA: TGTGCCAGCAGCCAAGAACCGTTGAGCGAGCAGTACTTC.

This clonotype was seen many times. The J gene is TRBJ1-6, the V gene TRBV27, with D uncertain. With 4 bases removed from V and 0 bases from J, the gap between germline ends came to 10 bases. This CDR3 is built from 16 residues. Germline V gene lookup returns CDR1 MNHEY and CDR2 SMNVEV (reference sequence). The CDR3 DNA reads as TGTGCCAGCAGTTCCGTCGTTAGCTCCTATAATTCACCCCTCCACTTT. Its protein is CASSSVVSSYNSPLHF.

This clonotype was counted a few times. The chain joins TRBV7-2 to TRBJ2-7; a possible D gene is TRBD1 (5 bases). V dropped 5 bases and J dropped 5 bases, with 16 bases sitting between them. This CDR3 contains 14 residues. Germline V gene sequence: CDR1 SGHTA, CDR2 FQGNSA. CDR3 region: CASSISRVIDEQYF. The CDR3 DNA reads TGTGCCAGCAGCATAAGCAGGGTTATTGACGAGCAGTACTTC. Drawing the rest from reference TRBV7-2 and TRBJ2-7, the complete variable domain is GAGVSQSPSNKVTEKGKDVELRCDPISGHTALYWYRQSLGQGLEFLIYFQGNSAPDKSGLPSDRFSAERTGGSVSTLTIQRTQQEDSAVYLCASSISRVIDEQYFGPGTRLTVT.

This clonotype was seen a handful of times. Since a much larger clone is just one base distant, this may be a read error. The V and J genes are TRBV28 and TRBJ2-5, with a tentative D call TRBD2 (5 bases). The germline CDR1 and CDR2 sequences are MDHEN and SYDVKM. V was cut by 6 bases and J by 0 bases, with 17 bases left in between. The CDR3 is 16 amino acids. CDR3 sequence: CASSPQSLSDQETQYF. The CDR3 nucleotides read TGTGCCAGCAGCCCCCAGTCCCTTAGCGACCAAGAGACCCAGTACTTC.

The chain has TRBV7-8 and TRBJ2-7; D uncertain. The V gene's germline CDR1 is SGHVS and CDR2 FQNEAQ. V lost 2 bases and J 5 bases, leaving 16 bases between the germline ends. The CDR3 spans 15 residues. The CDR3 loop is CASSLRVGTKDEQYF. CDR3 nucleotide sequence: TGTGCCAGCAGCTTAAGAGTGGGAACCAAGGACGAGCAGTACTTC.

In DNA, the CDR3 is TGCAGTGCTAGAGAACTAGCGGGGAGCTCCTACGAGCAGTACTTC. Translated: CSARELAGSSYEQYF. The chain carries TRBV20-1 and TRBJ2-7; 10 bases match TRBD2. Trimming took 0 bases from V and 0 from J; bases not matched to a gene: 2. Germline V gene data show CDR1 as DFQATT and CDR2 as SNEGSKA (reference sequence). The length of the CDR3 is 15 residues.

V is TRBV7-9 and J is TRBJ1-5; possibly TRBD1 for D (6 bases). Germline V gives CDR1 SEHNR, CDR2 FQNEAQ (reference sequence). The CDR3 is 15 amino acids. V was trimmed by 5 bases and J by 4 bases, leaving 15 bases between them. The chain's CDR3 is CASSGTGSGNQPQHF. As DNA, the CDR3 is TGTGCCAGCAGCGGTACAGGGTCGGGAAATCAGCCCCAGCATTTT. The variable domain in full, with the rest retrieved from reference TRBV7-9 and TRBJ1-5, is DTGVSQNPRHKITKRGQNVTFRCDPISEHNRLYWYRQTLGQGPEFLTYFQNEAQLEKSRLLSDRFSAERPKGSFSTLEIQRTEQGDSAMYLCASSGTGSGNQPQHFGDGTRLSIL.

The CDR3 DNA sequence: TGTGCCAGCAGCTTAAGAGGAGGACGGTCCGCCGATTTTTCACCCCTCCACTTT. The encoded protein is CASSLRGGRSADFSPLHF. The genes are TRBV6-1 and TRBJ1-6, with D uncertain. The V and J ends lost 6 bases and 9 bases respectively, with 27 bases between them. The germline CDR1 and CDR2 sequences are MNHNS and SASEGT. The length of the CDR3 is 18 residues.

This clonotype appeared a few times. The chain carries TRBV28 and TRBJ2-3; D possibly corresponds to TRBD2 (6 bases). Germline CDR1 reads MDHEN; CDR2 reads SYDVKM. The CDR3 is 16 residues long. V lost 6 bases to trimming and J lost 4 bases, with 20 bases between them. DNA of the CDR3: TGTGCCAGCAGGACCCGTCGCGATAGCGGATCAGATACGCAGTATTTT. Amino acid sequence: CASRTRRDSGSDTQYF.

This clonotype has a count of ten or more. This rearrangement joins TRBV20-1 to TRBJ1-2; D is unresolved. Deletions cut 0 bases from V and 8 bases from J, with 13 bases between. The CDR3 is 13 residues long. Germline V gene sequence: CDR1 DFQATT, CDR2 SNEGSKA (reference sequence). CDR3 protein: CSARDYRGLGYTF. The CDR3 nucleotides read TGCAGTGCTAGAGATTATAGAGGGTTAGGCTACACCTTC.

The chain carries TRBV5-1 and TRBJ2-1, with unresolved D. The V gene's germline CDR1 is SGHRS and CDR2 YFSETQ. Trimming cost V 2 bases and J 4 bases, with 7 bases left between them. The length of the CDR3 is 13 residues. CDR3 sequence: CASSLSEYNEQFF. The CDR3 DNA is TGCGCCAGCAGCTTATCAGAGTACAATGAGCAGTTCTTC.

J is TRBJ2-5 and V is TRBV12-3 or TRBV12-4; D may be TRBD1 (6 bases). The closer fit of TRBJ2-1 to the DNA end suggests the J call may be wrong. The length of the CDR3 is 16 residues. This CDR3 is CASSSGVGAADNEQFF. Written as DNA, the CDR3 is TGTGCCAGCAGTTCTGGGGTGGGGGCCGCCGACAATGAGCAGTTCTTC.

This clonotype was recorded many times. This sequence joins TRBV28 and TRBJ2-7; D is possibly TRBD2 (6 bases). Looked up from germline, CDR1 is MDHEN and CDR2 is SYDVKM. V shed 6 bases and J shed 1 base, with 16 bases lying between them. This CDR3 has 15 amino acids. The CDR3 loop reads CASRSQRAGSYEQYF. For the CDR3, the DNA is TGTGCCAGCAGGTCTCAGAGGGCGGGGTCCTACGAGCAGTACTTC.

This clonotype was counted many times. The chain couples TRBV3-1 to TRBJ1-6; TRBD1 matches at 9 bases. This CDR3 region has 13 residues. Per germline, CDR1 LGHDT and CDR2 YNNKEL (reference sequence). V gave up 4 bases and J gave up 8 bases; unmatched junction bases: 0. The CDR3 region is CASSRDRDSPLHF. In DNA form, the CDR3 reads TGTGCCAGCAGCCGGGACAGGGATTCACCCCTCCACTTT. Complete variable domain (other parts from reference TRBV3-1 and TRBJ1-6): DTAVSQTPKYLVTQMGNDKSIKCEQNLGHDTMYWYKQDSKKFLKIMFSYNNKELIINETVPNRFSPKSPDKAHLNLHINSLELGDSAVYFCASSRDRDSPLHFGNGTRLTVT.

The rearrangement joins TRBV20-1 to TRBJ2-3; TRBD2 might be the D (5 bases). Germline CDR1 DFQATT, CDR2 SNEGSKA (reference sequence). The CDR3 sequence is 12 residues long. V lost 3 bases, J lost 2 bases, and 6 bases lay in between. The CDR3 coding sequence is TGCAGTGCTAGGGAGGTCACAGATACGCAGTATTTT. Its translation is CSAREVTDTQYF.

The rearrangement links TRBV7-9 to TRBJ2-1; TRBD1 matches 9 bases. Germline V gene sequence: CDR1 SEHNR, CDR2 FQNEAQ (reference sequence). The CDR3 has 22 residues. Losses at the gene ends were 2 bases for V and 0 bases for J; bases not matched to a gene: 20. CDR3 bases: TGTGCCAGCAGCTTATGGATAACGGACAGGGGACACCGACCGAGCTCCTACAATGAGCAGTTCTTC. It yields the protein CASSLWITDRGHRPSSYNEQFF.

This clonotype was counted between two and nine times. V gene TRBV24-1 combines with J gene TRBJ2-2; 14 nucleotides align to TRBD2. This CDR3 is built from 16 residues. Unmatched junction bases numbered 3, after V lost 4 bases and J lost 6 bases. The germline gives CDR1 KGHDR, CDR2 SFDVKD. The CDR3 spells CATSEGLAGVAGELFF. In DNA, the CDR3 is TGTGCCACCAGTGAGGGACTAGCGGGAGTTGCCGGGGAGCTGTTTTTT.

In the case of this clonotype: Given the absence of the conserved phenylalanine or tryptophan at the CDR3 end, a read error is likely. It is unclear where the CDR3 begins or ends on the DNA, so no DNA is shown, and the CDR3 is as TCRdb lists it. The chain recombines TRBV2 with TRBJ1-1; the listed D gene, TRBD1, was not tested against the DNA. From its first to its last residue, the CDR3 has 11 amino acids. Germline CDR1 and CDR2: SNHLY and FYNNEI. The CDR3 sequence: CASSYQGEAFY.

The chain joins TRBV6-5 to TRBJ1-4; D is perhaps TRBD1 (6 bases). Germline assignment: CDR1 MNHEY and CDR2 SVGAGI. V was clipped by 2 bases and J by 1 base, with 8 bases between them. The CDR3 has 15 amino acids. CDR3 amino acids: CASSYRQETNEKLFF. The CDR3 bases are TGTGCCAGCAGTTACCGACAGGAAACTAATGAAAAACTGTTTTTT.

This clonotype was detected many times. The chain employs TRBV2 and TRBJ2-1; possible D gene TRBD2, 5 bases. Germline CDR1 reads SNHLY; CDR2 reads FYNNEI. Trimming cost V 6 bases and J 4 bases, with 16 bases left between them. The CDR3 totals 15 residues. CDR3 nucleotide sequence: TGTGCCAGCAGATTGGACTTTTCGGTTTACAATGAGCAGTTCTTC. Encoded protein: CASRLDFSVYNEQFF.

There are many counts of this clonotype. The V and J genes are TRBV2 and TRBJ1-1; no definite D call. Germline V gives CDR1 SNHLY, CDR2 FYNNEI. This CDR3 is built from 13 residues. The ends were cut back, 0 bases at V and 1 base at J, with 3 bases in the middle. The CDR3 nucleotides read TGTGCCAGCAGTGAAGCAGGGAACACTGAAGCTTTCTTT. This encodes CASSEAGNTEAFF.

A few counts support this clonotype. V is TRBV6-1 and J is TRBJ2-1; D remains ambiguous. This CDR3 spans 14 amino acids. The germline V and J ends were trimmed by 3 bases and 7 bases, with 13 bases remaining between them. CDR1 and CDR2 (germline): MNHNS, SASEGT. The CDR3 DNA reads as TGTGCCAGCAGTGAGTTAATCGTGGGAAATGAGCAGTTCTTC. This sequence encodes CASSELIVGNEQFF.

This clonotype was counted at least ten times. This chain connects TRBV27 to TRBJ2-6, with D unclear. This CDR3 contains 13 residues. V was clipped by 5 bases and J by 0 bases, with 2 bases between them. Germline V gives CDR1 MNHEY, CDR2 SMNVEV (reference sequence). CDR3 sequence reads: CASSRSGANVLTF. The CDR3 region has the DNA TGTGCCAGCAGTCGCTCTGGGGCCAACGTCCTGACTTTC.

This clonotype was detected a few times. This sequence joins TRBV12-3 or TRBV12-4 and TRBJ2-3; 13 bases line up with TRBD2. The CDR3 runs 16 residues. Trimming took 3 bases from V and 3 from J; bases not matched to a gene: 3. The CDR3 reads CASSFGLAGVTDTQYF. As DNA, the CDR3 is TGTGCCAGCAGTTTTGGACTAGCGGGAGTGACAGATACGCAGTATTTT.